Below, 12 T cell receptor beta chains from the same sample are listed, as sequenced in a study of shared clonotypes between healthy human individuals. The protocol was immunoSEQ multiplex PCR, while the TCRdb copy is restricted to in-frame clones and leaves out a portion. This sample carries around 1.1 million clones, roughly 77% of them seen once, and the ten largest clones take almost 0.9%. The sequenced sample consisted of memory CD4+ T cells from PBMCs. As for subset: CD45RA-negative fraction. The receptors were gathered from a young man in good health. Some clones in this sample may be carry-over from other donors' samples.

The rearrangement joins TRBV28 to TRBJ1-2; D is perhaps TRBD1 (5 bases). V dropped 7 bases and J dropped 4 bases, with 10 bases sitting between them. The CDR3 sequence is 12 residues long. Germline CDR1 MDHEN, CDR2 SYDVKM. In DNA, the CDR3 is TGTGCCAGCAATCTTAGGGGCTATGGCTACACCTTC. Translated, it gives CASNLRGYGYTF.

This clone has a handful of counts. The chain is built from TRBV29-1 and TRBJ1-1; no definite D call. The germline gives CDR1 SQVTM, CDR2 ANQGSEA. This CDR3 spans 15 amino acids. The germline V and J ends were trimmed by 1 base and 1 base, with 13 bases remaining between them. CDR3 amino acids: CSVEGTPPGNTEAFF. The CDR3 bases are TGCAGCGTTGAAGGAACACCTCCAGGGAACACTGAAGCTTTCTTT. The full variable domain, in which reference TRBV29-1 and TRBJ1-1 provide the parts outside the CDR3, is SAVISQKPSRDICQRGTSLTIQCQVDSQVTMMFWYRQQPGQSLTLIATANQGSEATYESGFVIDKFPISRPNLTFSTLTVSNMSPEDSSIYLCSVEGTPPGNTEAFFGQGTRLTVV.

This rearrangement joins TRBV7-6 to TRBJ2-7; 8 positions agree with TRBD2. The CDR3 is made up of 15 amino acids. J lost 0 bases, V lost 5 bases, and 6 bases had no gene match. Germline V CDR1 and CDR2: SGHVS, FNYEAQ. In DNA, the CDR3 is TGTGCCAGCAGCCGGATCGGGGGGGGCTCCTACGAGCAGTACTTC. Translation gives CASSRIGGGSYEQYF.

This clone appeared a single time. This CDR3 reads CASSPTGSSGYGYTF. CDR3 nucleotide sequence: TGTGCCAGCAGCCCGACTGGGTCCTCAGGATATGGCTACACCTTC. V is TRBV4-2 and J is TRBJ1-2; D is unresolved. The germline V and J ends were trimmed by 4 bases and 5 bases, with 17 bases remaining between them. The CDR3 has 15 amino acids. The germline gives CDR1 LGHNA, CDR2 YNFKEQ.

This rearrangement joins TRBV9 to TRBJ2-6; 7 nucleotides agree with TRBD1. The CDR3 runs 16 residues. V lost 2 bases, J lost 5 bases, and 7 bases stayed unmatched. Germline V gene data show CDR1 as SGDLS and CDR2 as YYNGEE. The CDR3 DNA reads as TGTGCCAGCAGCGTGACAGGGTTTGATAGGGCCAACGTCCTGACTTTC. Protein sequence: CASSVTGFDRANVLTF.

The chain links TRBV7-2 to TRBJ2-5; the D gene could be TRBD1 or TRBD2 (5 bases each). Germline V gene data show CDR1 as SGHTA and CDR2 as FQGNSA. Trimming took off 1 base at V and 9 bases at J, with 24 bases between the two ends. CDR3 length equals 17 residues. CDR3 coding DNA: TGTGCCAGCAGCTTAGGAGGGTGGGGCGGAGGCGGACCGTCCCAGTACTTC. It encodes CASSLGGWGGGGPSQYF.

The J gene is TRBJ1-3, the V gene TRBV4-1; D is undetermined. Germline values: CDR1 MGHRA, CDR2 YSYEKL. The V end lost 1 base, the J end lost 7 bases, and 14 bases lay between the germline ends. This CDR3 spans 15 amino acids. The chain's CDR3 is CASSQVQEYSNTIYF. CDR3 nucleotides: TGCGCCAGCAGCCAAGTCCAGGAGTATAGTAACACCATATATTTT.

The chain is built from TRBV28 and TRBJ2-7; 8 nucleotides agree with TRBD2. This CDR3 contains 14 residues. V shed 6 bases, J shed 4 bases, and the junction held 8 bases outside the gene matches. Germline V gene lookup returns CDR1 MDHEN and CDR2 SYDVKM. The CDR3 DNA reads TGTGCCAGCAGGTACGGCGGGGGGAGGTACGAGCAGTACTTC. As protein: CASRYGGGRYEQYF.

The V call is TRBV7-7, the J call TRBJ2-1; 14 nucleotides align to TRBD2. V lost 5 bases and J lost 3; bases outside the gene matches: 3. This CDR3 contains 16 residues. Germline values: CDR1 SSHAT, CDR2 FNYEAQ (reference sequence). The CDR3 reads CASSKGLAGVYNEQFF. The DNA of the CDR3 is TGTGCCAGCAGCAAGGGACTAGCGGGGGTCTACAATGAGCAGTTCTTC.

V and J are TRBV5-1 and TRBJ1-3, with D perhaps TRBD1 (5 bases). Germline lookup yields CDR1 SGHRS and CDR2 YFSETQ. This CDR3 is built from 16 residues. V lost 0 bases, J lost 1 base, and 11 bases lay in between. The CDR3: CASSLGPGTSGNTIYF. CDR3 DNA sequence: TGCGCCAGCAGCTTGGGGCCCGGGACGTCTGGAAACACCATATATTTT.

This chain connects TRBV4-1 to TRBJ2-7; possible D gene TRBD2, 5 bases. The germline V gene encodes CDR1 MGHRA and CDR2 YSYEKL. V gave up 1 base and J gave up 0 bases, with 13 bases separating them. The CDR3 sequence is 16 residues long. Written as DNA, the CDR3 is TGCGCCAGCAGCCAAGGGAAGGGCGGACTCTCCTACGAGCAGTACTTC. Protein sequence: CASSQGKGGLSYEQYF.

This rearrangement joins TRBV6-5 to TRBJ2-7; D may be TRBD1 (5 bases). V was trimmed by 6 bases and J by 6 bases, leaving 15 bases between them. Germline V CDR1 and CDR2: MNHEY, SVGAGI. The CDR3 contains 13 residues. The CDR3 nucleotides read TGTGCCAGCAGCAAAGCAGGGATCGGCGAGCAGTACTTC. Translated: CASSKAGIGEQYF.